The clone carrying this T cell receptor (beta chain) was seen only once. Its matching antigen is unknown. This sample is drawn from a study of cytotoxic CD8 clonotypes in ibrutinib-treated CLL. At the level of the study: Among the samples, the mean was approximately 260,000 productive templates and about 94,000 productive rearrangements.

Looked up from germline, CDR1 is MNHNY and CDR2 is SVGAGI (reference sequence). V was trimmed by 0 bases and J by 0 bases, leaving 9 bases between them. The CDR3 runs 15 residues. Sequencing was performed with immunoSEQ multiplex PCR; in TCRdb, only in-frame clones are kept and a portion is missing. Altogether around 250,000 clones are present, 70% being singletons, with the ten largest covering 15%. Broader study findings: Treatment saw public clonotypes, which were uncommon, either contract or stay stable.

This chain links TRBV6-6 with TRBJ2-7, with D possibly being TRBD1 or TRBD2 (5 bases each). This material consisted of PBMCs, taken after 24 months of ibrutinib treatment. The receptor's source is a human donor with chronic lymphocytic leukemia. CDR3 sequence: CASSYSRGSSYEQYF. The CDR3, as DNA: TGTGCCAGCAGTTACTCGAGGGGAAGCTCCTACGAGCAGTACTTC.